This T cell receptor beta chain was sequenced in a study of cytomegalovirus exposure and HLA in healthy donors. The study ran its PCR with 60 Vbeta and 13 Jbeta primers. Libraries were prepared by immunoSEQ multiplex PCR; TCRdb keeps only in-frame clonotypes and omits some of them. The table lists over 25,000 clones, 70% of them singletons. From germline, CDR1 is MGHRA and CDR2 YSYEKL. This CDR3 contains 13 residues. Trimming left V 2 bases short and J 7 bases short, with 6 bases between. This clone has only a few counts. The chain links TRBV4-1 to TRBJ1-6; D gene uncertain. The TCR comes from a woman aged 45-65 years in good health and CMV-seronegative. The sequenced sample was PBMCs. The CDR3 spells CASSQRLNSPLHF. In nucleotides, the CDR3 is TGCGCCAGCAGCCAACGGTTGAATTCACCCCTCCACTTT.